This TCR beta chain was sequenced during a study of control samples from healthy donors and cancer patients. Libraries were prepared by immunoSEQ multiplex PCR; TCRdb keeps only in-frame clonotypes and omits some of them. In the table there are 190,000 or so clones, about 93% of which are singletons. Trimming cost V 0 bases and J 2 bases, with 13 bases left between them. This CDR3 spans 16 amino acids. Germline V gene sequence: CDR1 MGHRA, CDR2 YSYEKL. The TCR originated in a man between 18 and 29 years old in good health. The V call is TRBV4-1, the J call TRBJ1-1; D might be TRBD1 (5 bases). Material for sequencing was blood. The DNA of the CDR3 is TGCGCCAGCAGCCAAGATAGGCAGGGAATTAACACTGAAGCTTTCTTT. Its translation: CASSQDRQGINTEAFF.